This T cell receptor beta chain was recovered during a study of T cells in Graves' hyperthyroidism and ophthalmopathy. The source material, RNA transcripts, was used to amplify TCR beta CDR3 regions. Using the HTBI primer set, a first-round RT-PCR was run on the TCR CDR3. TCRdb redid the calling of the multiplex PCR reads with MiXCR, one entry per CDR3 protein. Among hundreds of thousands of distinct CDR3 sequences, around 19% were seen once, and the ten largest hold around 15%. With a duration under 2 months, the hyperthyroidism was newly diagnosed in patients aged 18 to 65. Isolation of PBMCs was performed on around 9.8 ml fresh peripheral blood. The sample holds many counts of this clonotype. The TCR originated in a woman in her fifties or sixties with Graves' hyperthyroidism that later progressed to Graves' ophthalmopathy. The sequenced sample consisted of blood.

In DNA, the CDR3 is TGTGCCAGCAGTAACCCCCGGGGGTTCACTGGAAACACCATATATTTT. Translation gives CASSNPRGFTGNTIYF. This chain joins TRBV6-5 and TRBJ1-3; a possible D gene is TRBD1 (5 bases). Trimming cost V 5 bases and J 2 bases, with 16 bases left between them. Per germline, CDR1 MNHEY and CDR2 SVGAGI. This CDR3 has 16 amino acids.